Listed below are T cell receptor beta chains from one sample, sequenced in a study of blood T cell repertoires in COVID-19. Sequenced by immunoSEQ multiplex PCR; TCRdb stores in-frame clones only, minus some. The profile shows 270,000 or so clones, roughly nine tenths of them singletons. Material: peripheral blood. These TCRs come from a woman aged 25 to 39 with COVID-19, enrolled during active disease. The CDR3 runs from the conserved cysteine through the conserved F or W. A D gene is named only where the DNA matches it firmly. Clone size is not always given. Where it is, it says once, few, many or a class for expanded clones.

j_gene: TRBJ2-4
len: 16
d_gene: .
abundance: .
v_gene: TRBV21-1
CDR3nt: TGTGCCAGCAGCAAAGAGAAGGACAGCGATCAAAACATTCAGTACTTC
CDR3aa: CASSKEKDSDQNIQYF

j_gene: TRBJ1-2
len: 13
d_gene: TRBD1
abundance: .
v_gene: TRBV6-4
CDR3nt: TGTGCCAGCAGATCCTGGACAGGGGGCGGCTACACCTTC
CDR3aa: CASRSWTGGGYTF

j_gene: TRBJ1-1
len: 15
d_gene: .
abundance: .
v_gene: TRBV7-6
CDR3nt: TGTGCCAGCAGCCTGTTCGGGGGGCGGGACACTGAAGCTTTCTTT
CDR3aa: CASSLFGGRDTEAFF

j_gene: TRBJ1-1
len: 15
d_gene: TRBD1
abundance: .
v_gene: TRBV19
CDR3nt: TGTGCCAGTAGCAGGACAGGATCTGGGAACACTGAAGCTTTCTTT
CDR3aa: CASSRTGSGNTEAFF

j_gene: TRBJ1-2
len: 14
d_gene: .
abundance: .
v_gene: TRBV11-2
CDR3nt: TGTGCCAGCAGGACCTTGCGGTTTCCCTATGGCTACACCTTC
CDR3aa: CASRTLRFPYGYTF

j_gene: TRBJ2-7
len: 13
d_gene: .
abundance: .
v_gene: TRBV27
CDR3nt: TGTGCCAGCAGTTTGCAGGGGAGCTACGAGCAGTACTTC
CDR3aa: CASSLQGSYEQYF

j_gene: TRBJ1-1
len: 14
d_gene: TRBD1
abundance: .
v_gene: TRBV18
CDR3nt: TGTGCCAGCTCTCCCAGACAGGGTAACACTGAAGCTTTCTTT
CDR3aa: CASSPRQGNTEAFF

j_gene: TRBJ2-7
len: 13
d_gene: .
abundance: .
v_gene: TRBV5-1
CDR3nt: TGCGCCAGCAGTGAGGGGGTTGAGGACGAGCAGTACTTC
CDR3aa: CASSEGVEDEQYF

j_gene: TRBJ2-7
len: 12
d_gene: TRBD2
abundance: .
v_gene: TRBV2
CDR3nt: TGTGCCAGCAGTCTAGCGGCCTACGAGCAGTACTTC
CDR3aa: CASSLAAYEQYF

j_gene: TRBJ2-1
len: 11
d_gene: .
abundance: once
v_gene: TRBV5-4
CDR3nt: TGTGCCAGCAGCTTGTGGCATGAGCAGTTCTTC
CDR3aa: CASSLWHEQFF

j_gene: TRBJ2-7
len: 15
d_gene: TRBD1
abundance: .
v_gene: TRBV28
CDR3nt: TGTGCCAGCAGCCAATACGGACAGGGGGCACACGAGCAGTACTTC
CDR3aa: CASSQYGQGAHEQYF

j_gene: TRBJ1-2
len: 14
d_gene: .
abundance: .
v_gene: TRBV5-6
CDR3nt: TGTGCCAGCAGCCTAGGGGGGGCCAACTATGGCTACACCTTC
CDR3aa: CASSLGGANYGYTF

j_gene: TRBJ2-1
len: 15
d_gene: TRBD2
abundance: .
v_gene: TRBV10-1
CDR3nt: TGCGCCAGCCTAGCGGGACTAGCGGGGAACAATGAGCAGTTCTTC
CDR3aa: CASLAGLAGNNEQFF

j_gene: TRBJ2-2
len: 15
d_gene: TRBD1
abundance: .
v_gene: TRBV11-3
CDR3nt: TGTGCCAGCAGCTTAAGGGGACAGCACACCGGGGAGCTGTTTTTT
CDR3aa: CASSLRGQHTGELFF

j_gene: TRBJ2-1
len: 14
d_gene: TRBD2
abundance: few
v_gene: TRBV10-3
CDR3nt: TGTGCCATCAGTCTCGACTCCGGGGGGGATGAGCAGTTCTTC
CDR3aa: CAISLDSGGDEQFF

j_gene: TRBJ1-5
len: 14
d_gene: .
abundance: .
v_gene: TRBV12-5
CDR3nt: TGTGCTAGTGACTCAATGGTAGGGGGAACGCCCCAGCATTTT
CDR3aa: CASDSMVGGTPQHF

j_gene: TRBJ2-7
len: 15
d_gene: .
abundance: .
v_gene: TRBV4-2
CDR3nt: TGTGCCAGCAGCCAAGGCGCCCTTGTCTCCTACGAGCAGTACTTC
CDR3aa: CASSQGALVSYEQYF

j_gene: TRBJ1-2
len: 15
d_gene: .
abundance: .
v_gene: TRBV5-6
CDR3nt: TGTGCCAGCAGGCCCTCGGACAGAGATAACTATGGCTACACCTTC
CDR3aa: CASRPSDRDNYGYTF

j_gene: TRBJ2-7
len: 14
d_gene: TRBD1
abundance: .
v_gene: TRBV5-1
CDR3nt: TGCGCCAGCAGCGCCGGGACAGGAGCCTACGAGCAGTACTTC
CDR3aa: CASSAGTGAYEQYF

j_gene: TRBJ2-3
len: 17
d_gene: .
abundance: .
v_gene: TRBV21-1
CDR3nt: TGTGCCAGCAGCAAACTCAGGGCCTCCCCCTGCACAGATACGCAGTATTTT
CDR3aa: CASSKLRASPCTDTQYF

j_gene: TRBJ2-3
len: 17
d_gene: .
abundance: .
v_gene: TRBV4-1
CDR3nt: TGCGCCAGCAGCCAAGGGCGGACAGTCATAGGGGAGGATACGCAGTATTTT
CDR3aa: CASSQGRTVIGEDTQYF

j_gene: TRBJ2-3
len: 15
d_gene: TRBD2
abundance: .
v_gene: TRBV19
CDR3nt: TGTGCCAGTAGTTCACTAGCGGGGGGGACATATACGCAGTATTTT
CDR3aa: CASSSLAGGTYTQYF

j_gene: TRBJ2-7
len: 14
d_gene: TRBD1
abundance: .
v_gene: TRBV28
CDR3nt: TGTGCCAGCAGATCCCCGACAGGGAACTACGAGCAGTACTTC
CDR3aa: CASRSPTGNYEQYF

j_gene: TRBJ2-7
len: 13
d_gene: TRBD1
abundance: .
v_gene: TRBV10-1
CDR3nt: TGCGCCAGCAGCCCGAGGACAGGGGGGGAGCAGTACTTC
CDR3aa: CASSPRTGGEQYF

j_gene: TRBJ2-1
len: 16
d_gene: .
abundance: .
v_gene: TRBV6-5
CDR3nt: TGTGCCAGCAGTTACTCCTTTGTATTCTCCTACAATGAGCAGTTCTTC
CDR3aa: CASSYSFVFSYNEQFF

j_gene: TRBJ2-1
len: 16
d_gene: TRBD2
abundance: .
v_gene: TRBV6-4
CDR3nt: TGTGCCAGCAGTGAGATGGCTAGCGGGGGTAACAATGAGCAGTTCTTC
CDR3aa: CASSEMASGGNNEQFF

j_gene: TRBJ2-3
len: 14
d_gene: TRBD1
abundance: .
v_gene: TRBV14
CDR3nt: TGTGCCAGCGGCAGGACAGGGGGTCCAGATACGCAGTATTTT
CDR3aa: CASGRTGGPDTQYF

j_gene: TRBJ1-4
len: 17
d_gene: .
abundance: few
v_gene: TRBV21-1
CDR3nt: .
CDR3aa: CASTWVGQGSTNEKLFF

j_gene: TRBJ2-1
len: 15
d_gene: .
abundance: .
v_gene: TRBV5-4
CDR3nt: TGTGCCAGCAGCTTGGAGGGCGGGGGCCACAATGAGCAGTTCTTC
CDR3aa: CASSLEGGGHNEQFF

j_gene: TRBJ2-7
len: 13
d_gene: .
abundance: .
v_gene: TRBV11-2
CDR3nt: TGTGCCAGCAGCTTAGGGACAGAGTACGAGCAGTACTTC
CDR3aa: CASSLGTEYEQYF

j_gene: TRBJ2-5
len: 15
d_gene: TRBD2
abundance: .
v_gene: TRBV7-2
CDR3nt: TGTGCCAGCAGCCCCCGGACTAGCGGTGCTTGGACCCAGTACTTC
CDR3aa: CASSPRTSGAWTQYF

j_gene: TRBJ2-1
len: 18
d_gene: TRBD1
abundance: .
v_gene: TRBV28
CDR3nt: TGTGCCAGCAGTTACGACGCGGGCCAGGGGGTATGGTACAATGAGCAGTTCTTC
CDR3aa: CASSYDAGQGVWYNEQFF

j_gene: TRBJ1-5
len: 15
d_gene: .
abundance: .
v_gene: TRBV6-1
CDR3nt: TGTGCCAGCAGTGAAGCGTACAGTTCCAATCAGCCCCAGCATTTT
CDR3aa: CASSEAYSSNQPQHF

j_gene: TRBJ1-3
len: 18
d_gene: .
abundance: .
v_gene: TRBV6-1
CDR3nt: TGTGCCAGCAGTGAAACTGCCTCCCGACAGTACTCTGGAAACACCATATATTTT
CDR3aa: CASSETASRQYSGNTIYF

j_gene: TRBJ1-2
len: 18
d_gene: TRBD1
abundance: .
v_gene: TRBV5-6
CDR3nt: TGTGCCAGCAGCTCGCTCGCGATAATCTCTTGGACAGGGGAAGCCTACACCTTC
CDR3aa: CASSSLAIISWTGEAYTF

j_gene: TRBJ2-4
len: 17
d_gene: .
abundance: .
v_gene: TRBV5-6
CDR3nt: TGTGCCAGCAGCTTCCTTAATCTCAGGGGAGCCAAAAACATTCAGTACTTC
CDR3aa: CASSFLNLRGAKNIQYF

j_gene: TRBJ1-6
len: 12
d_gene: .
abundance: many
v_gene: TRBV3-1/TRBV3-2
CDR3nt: TGTGCCAGCAGTCACGGGAATTCACCCCTCCACTTT
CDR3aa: CASSHGNSPLHF